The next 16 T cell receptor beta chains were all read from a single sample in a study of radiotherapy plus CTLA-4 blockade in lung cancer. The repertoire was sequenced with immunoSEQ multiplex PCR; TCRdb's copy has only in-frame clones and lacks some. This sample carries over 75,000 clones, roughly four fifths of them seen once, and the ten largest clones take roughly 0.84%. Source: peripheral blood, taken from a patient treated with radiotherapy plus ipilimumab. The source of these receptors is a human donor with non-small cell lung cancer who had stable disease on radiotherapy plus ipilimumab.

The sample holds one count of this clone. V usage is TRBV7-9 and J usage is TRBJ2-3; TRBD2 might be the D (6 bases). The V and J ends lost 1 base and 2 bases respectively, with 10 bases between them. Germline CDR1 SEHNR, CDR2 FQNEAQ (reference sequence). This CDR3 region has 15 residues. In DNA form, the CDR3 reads TGTGCCAGCAGCTTAGAATCGGGACTCACAGATACGCAGTATTTT. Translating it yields CASSLESGLTDTQYF.

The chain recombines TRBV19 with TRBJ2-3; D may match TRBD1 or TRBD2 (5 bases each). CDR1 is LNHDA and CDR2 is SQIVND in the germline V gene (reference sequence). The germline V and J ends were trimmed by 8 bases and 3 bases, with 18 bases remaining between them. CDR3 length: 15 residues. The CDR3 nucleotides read TGTGCCAGTGGGTCCCCGTTCGGGACGACAGATACGCAGTATTTT. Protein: CASGSPFGTTDTQYF.

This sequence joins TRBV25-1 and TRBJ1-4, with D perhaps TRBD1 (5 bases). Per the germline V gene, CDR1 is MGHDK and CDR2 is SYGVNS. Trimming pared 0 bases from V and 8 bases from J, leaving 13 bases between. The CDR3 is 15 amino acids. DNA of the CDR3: TGTGCCAGCAGTGAATATGCAGGGATGGGGGAAAAACTGTTTTTT. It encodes CASSEYAGMGEKLFF.

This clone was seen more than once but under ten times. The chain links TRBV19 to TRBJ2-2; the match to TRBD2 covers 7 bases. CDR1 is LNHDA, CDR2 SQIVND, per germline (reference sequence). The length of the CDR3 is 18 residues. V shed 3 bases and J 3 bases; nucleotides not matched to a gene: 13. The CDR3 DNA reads TGTGCCAGTAGTATCCCCTTGCTCTCGGGGGGATACACCGGGGAGCTGTTTTTT. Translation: CASSIPLLSGGYTGELFF. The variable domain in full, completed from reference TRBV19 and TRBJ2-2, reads DGGITQSPKYLFRKEGQNVTLSCEQNLNHDAMYWYRQDPGQGLRLIYYSQIVNDFQKGDIAEGYSVSREKKESFPLTVTSAQKNPTAFYLCASSIPLLSGGYTGELFFGEGSRLTVL.

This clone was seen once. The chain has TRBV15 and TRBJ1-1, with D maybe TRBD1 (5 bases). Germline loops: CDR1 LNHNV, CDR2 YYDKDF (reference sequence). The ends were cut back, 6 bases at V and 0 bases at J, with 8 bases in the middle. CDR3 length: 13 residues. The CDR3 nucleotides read TGTGCCACCAGATGGGGGGTGAACACTGAAGCTTTCTTT. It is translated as CATRWGVNTEAFF. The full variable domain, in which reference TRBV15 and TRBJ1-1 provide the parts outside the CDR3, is DAMVIQNPRYQVTQFGKPVTLSCSQTLNHNVMYWYQQKSSQAPKLLFHYYDKDFNNEADTPDNFQSRRPNTSFCFLDIRSPGLGDTAMYLCATRWGVNTEAFFGQGTRLTVV.

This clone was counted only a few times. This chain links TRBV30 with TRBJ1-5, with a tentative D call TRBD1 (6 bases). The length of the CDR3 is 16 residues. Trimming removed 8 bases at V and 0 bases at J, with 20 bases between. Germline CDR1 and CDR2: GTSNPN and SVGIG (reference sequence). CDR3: CASKGRGMYSNQPQHF. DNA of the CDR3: TGTGCCAGTAAGGGCAGGGGAATGTATAGCAATCAGCCCCAGCATTTT. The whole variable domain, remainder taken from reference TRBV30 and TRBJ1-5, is SQTIHQWPATLVQPVGSPLSLECTVEGTSNPNLYWYRQAAGRGLQLLFYSVGIGQISSEVPQNLSASRPQDRQFILSSKKLLLSDSGFYLCASKGRGMYSNQPQHFGDGTRLSIL.

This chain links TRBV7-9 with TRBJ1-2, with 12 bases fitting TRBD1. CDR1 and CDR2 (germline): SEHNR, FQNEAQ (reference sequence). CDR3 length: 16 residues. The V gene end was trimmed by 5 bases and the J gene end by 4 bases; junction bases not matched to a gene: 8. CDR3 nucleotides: TGTGCCAGCAGCCCCTCCGGGACAGGGGGCCTCTATGGCTACACCTTC. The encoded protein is CASSPSGTGGLYGYTF.

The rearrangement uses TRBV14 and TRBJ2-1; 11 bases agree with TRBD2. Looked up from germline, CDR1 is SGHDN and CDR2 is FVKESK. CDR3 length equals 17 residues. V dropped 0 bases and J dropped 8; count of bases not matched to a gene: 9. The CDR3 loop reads CASSQEASGGFFDEQFF. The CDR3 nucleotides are TGTGCCAGCAGCCAAGAGGCTAGCGGGGGGTTTTTCGATGAGCAGTTCTTC.

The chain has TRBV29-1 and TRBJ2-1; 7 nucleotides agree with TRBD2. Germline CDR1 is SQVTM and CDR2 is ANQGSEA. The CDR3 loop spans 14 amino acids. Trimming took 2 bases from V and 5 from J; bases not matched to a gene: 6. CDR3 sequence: CSVERGGGNNEQFF. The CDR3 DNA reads TGCAGCGTTGAACGTGGGGGAGGGAACAATGAGCAGTTCTTC.

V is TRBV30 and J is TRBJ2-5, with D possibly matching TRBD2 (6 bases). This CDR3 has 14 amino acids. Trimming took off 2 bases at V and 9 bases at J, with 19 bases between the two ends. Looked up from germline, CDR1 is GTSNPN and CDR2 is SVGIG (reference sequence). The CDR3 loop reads CAWSNPPRGSAQYF. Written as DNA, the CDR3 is TGTGCCTGGAGTAACCCCCCCCGGGGGTCGGCCCAGTACTTC.

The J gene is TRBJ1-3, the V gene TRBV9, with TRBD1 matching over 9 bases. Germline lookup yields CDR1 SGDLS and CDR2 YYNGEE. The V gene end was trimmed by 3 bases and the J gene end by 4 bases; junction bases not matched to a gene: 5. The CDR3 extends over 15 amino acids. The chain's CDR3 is CASSGGTGSGNTIYF. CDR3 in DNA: TGTGCCAGCAGCGGGGGGACAGGGTCCGGAAACACCATATATTTT.

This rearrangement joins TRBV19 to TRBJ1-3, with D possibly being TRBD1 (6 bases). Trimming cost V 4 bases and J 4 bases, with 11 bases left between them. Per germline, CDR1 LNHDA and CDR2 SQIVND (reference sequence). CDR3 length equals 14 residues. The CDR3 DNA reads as TGTGCCAGTAGTACGACAGGACGGGGAAACACCATATATTTT. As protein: CASSTTGRGNTIYF.

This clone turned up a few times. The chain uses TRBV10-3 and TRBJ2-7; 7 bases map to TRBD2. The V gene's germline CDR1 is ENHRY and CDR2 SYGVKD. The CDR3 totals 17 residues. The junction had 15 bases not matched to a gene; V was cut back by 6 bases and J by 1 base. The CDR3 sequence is CAIRAAPTSRGSYEQYF. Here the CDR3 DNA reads TGTGCCATCAGGGCCGCCCCGACTAGCAGAGGATCCTACGAGCAGTACTTC.

CDR3 sequence (DNA): TGCGCCAGCAGCTTGGCCCCTCCGGGGACTAGCGGTTACAATGAGCAGTTCTTC. This encodes CASSLAPPGTSGYNEQFF. The chain carries TRBV5-1 and TRBJ2-1; 11 bases agree with TRBD2. The length of the CDR3 is 18 residues. Germline lookup yields CDR1 SGHRS and CDR2 YFSETQ. After removal of 0 bases from V and 4 bases from J, the junction contained 9 bases not matched to a gene.

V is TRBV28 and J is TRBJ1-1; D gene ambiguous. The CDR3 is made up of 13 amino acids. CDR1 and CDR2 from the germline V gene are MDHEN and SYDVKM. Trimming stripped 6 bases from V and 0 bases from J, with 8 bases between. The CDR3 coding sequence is TGTGCCAGCAGCCAAGGACTGAACACTGAAGCTTTCTTT. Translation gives CASSQGLNTEAFF. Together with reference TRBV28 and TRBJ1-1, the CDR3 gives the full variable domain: DVKVTQSSRYLVKRTGEKVFLECVQDMDHENMFWYRQDPGLGLRLIYFSYDVKMKEKGDIPEGYSVSREKKERFSLILESASTNQTSMYLCASSQGLNTEAFFGQGTRLTVV.

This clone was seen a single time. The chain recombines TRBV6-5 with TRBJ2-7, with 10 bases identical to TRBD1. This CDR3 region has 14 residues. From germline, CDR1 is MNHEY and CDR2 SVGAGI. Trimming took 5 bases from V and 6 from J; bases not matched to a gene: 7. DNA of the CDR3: TGTGCCAGCAGTCCTCGGGACAGGGGATCCGAGCAGTACTTC. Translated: CASSPRDRGSEQYF.